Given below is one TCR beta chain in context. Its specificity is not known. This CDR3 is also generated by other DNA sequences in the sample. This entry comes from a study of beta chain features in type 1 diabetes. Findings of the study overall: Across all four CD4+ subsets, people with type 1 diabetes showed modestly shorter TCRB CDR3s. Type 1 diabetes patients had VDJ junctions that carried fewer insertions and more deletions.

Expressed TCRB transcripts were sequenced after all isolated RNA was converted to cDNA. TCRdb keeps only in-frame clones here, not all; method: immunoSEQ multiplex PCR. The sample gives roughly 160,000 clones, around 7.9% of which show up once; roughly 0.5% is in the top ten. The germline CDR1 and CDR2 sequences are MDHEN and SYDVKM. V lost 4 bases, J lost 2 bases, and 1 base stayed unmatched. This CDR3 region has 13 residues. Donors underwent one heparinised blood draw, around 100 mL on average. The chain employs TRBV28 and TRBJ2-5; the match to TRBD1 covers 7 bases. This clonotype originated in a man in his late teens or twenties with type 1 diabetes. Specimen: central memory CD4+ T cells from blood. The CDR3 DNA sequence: TGTGCCAGCAGTTCGGGACAGCAAGAGACCCAGTACTTC. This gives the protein CASSSGQQETQYF.